Below are 8 T cell receptor beta chains sequenced from a single sample in a study of T cell repertoires in cytomegalovirus infection. One entry per CDR3 protein, called by TCRdb with MiXCR from the reads. The sample has approximately 600,000 distinct CDR3 sequences, about 40% seen once; the top ten hold over 45%. These receptors have no known antigen. The source material was cultured PBMCs, sampled from culture after CMV antigen stimulation. The receptor source for this set is a human donor in good health (CMV status not recorded). Some clones in this sample may be carry-over from other donors' samples.

V usage is TRBV14 and J usage is TRBJ1-5; a possible D gene is TRBD1 (6 bases). V was pared by 0 bases and J by 7 bases, with 22 bases between. This CDR3 comprises 18 residues. Germline V gene data show CDR1 as SGHDN and CDR2 as FVKESK. The CDR3 DNA is TGTGCCAGCAGCCAAGACCTACACGTATCGGGGGGCGGACAGCCCCAGCATTTT. This gives the protein CASSQDLHVSGGGQPQHF.

The V and J genes are TRBV7-2 and TRBJ2-2; maybe TRBD2 (5 bases). The CDR3 length is 14 residues. The ends were cut back, 6 bases at V and 3 bases at J, with 11 bases in the middle. The germline CDR1 and CDR2 sequences are SGHTA and FQGNSA. As DNA, the CDR3 is TGTGCCAGCAGGCTAGCCGGGGACACCGGGGAGCTGTTTTTT. It codes for CASRLAGDTGELFF.

The chain has TRBV19 and TRBJ1-1; D perhaps matches TRBD1 (6 bases). With 4 bases removed from V and 11 bases from J, the gap between germline ends came to 20 bases. The CDR3 is 14 amino acids. Germline values: CDR1 LNHDA, CDR2 SQIVND (reference sequence). The CDR3 loop reads CASSTYLGGHRAFF. DNA of the CDR3: TGTGCCAGTAGTACTTATTTAGGGGGGCATCGGGCTTTCTTT.

This clonotype was counted only a few times. V is TRBV7-2 and J is TRBJ1-2, with 10 bases matching TRBD1. V trimming: 5 bases; J trimming: 7 bases; junction bases outside the gene matches: 4. Germline assignment: CDR1 SGHTA and CDR2 FQGNSA. The CDR3 sequence is 13 residues long. This CDR3 reads CASSGTGVAGYTF. The CDR3 DNA follows: TGTGCCAGCAGCGGGACAGGGGTTGCTGGCTACACCTTC.

This clonotype has more than one count but fewer than ten. CDR3 loop: CASGHFGVGKPQHF. Written as DNA, the CDR3 is TGTGCCAGCGGTCATTTCGGGGTTGGTAAGCCCCAGCATTTT. The chain combines TRBV7-2 with TRBJ1-5; no firm D call. The germline V gene encodes CDR1 SGHTA and CDR2 FQGNSA. This CDR3 region has 14 residues. V was cut by 8 bases and J by 8 bases, with 19 bases left in between.

This chain uses TRBV6-1 with TRBJ2-3; either TRBD1 or TRBD2 may supply D (6 bases each). Germline assignment: CDR1 MNHNS and CDR2 SASEGT. The CDR3 contains 14 residues. The V gene lost 7 bases and the J gene lost 6 bases, with 17 bases spanning the gap. CDR3 sequence (DNA): TGTGCCAGCACCCTGAGCCGGGGGCGGGATACGCAGTATTTT. Encoded protein: CASTLSRGRDTQYF.

J is TRBJ2-1 and V is TRBV19, with D possibly matching TRBD2 (6 bases). This CDR3 is built from 16 residues. Between the trimmed V and J ends, which lost 0 bases and 6 bases, there was a span of 15 bases. CDR1 and CDR2 from the germline V gene are LNHDA and SQIVND (reference sequence). The CDR3 sequence is CASSIEVSGPGNEQFF. Here the CDR3 DNA reads TGTGCCAGTAGTATAGAAGTTAGCGGTCCCGGCAATGAGCAGTTCTTC.

The chain is built from TRBV6-2 or TRBV6-3 and TRBJ2-1; D is possibly TRBD2 (6 bases). Germline CDR1 is MNHEY and CDR2 is SVGEGT. CDR3 length: 16 residues. V shed 8 bases and J shed 3 bases, with 20 bases lying between them. CDR3 amino acids: CASGRSGWKGYNEQFF. The CDR3 region has the DNA TGTGCCAGCGGCCGAAGCGGGTGGAAGGGCTACAATGAGCAGTTCTTC.